A single sample is the source of the 16 T cell receptor beta chains below, sequenced in a study of PD-1 blockade in classical Hodgkin lymphoma (TCRdb year 2020). Receptor libraries were prepared by the immunoSEQ multiplex PCR assay. TCRdb took over this immuneACCESS table, retaining in-frame rearrangements with V and J assigned. Such tables are incomplete; in checked studies, under half of the missing clones stem from an unresolved V gene, and the remainder is unexplained. This sample has about 4,000 clones in its table, and approximately 70% of those were observed once. Together, the top ten hold around 50% of the sample. The sample's time point label, in plain terms: cycle 4 day 1 (C4D1), after about 6 weeks of nivolumab. Relapse after autologous stem cell transplantation had occurred in all trial patients, and cohorts A, B and C were distinguished by prior brentuximab vedotin exposure. This material consisted of peripheral blood mononuclear cells (PBMCs), taken before the fourth cycle of nivolumab. The source is a human donor with classical Hodgkin lymphoma.

This clone was observed a handful of times. The CDR3 here is CASSTSRDRHNYEQYF. Written as DNA, the CDR3 is TGTGCCAGCAGTACATCCCGGGACAGACATAACTACGAGCAGTACTTC. The chain employs TRBV27 and TRBJ2-7; 7 nucleotides match TRBD1. This CDR3 region has 16 residues. With V trimmed by 5 bases and J by 3 bases, 13 bases remained unmatched. Germline lookup yields CDR1 MNHEY and CDR2 SMNVEV (reference sequence).

Of note for this clone: Within the sample, other DNA sequences also encode this same CDR3. This chain joins TRBV5-1 and TRBJ2-7, with D maybe TRBD1 (6 bases). Germline CDR1 is SGHRS and CDR2 is YFSETQ. The germline V and J ends were trimmed by 0 bases and 0 bases, with 10 bases remaining between them. CDR3 size: 15 residues. The CDR3 DNA sequence: TGCGCCAGCAGCTTGGCCCAGGGGCTCTCCTACGAGCAGTACTTC. Its translation is CASSLAQGLSYEQYF.

The CDR3 region is CASSPTGGGQPQHF. The CDR3 DNA reads TGTGCCAGCAGCCCCACAGGGGGCGGGCAGCCCCAGCATTTT. This chain connects TRBV5-5 to TRBJ1-5; 9 nucleotides match TRBD1. The CDR3 has 14 amino acids. Germline V gene lookup returns CDR1 SGHKS and CDR2 YYEKEE (reference sequence). The V segment lost 4 bases and the J segment 7 bases; nucleotides outside the gene matches: 6.

This clone was found a few times. V is TRBV15 and J is TRBJ1-2; a weak D match, TRBD1 (6 bases). The CDR3 totals 16 residues. Germline V gene sequence: CDR1 LNHNV, CDR2 YYDKDF (reference sequence). Trimming stripped 1 base from V and 0 bases from J, with 12 bases between. This CDR3 is CATSRAGRGPNYGYTF. CDR3 DNA: TGTGCCACCAGCAGAGCGGGCAGGGGACCTAACTATGGCTACACCTTC. The whole variable domain, remainder taken from reference TRBV15 and TRBJ1-2, is DAMVIQNPRYQVTQFGKPVTLSCSQTLNHNVMYWYQQKSSQAPKLLFHYYDKDFNNEADTPDNFQSRRPNTSFCFLDIRSPGLGDTAMYLCATSRAGRGPNYGYTFGSGTRLTVV.

V gene TRBV10-3 combines with J gene TRBJ2-3; TRBD2 aligns across 10 bases. Germline V lookup: CDR1 ENHRY, CDR2 SYGVKD. After removal of 2 bases from V and 3 bases from J, the junction contained 8 bases not matched to a gene. This CDR3 is 17 amino acids long. CDR3 protein: CAISEMSGRAGTDTQYF. The CDR3 coding sequence is TGTGCCATCAGTGAGATGAGCGGGAGGGCCGGGACAGATACGCAGTATTTT.

The chain has TRBV7-6 and TRBJ1-1; D remains unclear. Trimming took 2 bases from V and 0 from J, leaving 13 bases between them. CDR3 length equals 16 residues. Germline-derived CDR1 and CDR2 are SGHVS and FNYEAQ. The CDR3 nucleotides read TGTGCCAGCAGCTTAAAAGTGGGCGGAATGAACACTGAAGCTTTCTTT. This codes for CASSLKVGGMNTEAFF. Together with reference TRBV7-6 and TRBJ1-1, the CDR3 gives the full variable domain: GAGVSQSPRYKVTKRGQDVALRCDPISGHVSLYWYRQALGQGPEFLTYFNYEAQQDKSGLPNDRFSAERPEGSISTLTIQRTEQRDSAMYRCASSLKVGGMNTEAFFGQGTRLTVV.

V gene TRBV10-3 combines with J gene TRBJ1-4; D is unclear. CDR3 length: 13 residues. V gave up 7 bases and J gave up 7 bases, with 13 bases separating them. CDR1 ENHRY and CDR2 SYGVKD come from the germline V gene. The CDR3 here is CAITPNKGEKLFF. The CDR3 bases are TGTGCCATCACCCCCAATAAGGGTGAAAAACTGTTTTTT.

V usage is TRBV7-3 and J usage is TRBJ2-2; 9 bases map to TRBD1. Germline CDR1 is SGHTA and CDR2 is FQGTGA. CDR3 size: 15 residues. Unmatched junction bases numbered 0, after V lost 3 bases and J lost 1 base. Here the CDR3 reads CASSLGQGNTGELFF. CDR3 nucleotides: TGTGCCAGCAGCTTGGGACAGGGGAACACCGGGGAGCTGTTTTTT.

This chain links TRBV2 with TRBJ1-5, with 9 bases lining up with TRBD1. The germline CDR1 and CDR2 sequences are SNHLY and FYNNEI. The V segment lost 7 bases and the J segment 0 bases; nucleotides outside the gene matches: 4. This CDR3 is 15 amino acids long. The CDR3 reads CASTQGASSNQPQHF. CDR3 bases: TGTGCCAGCACACAGGGGGCCTCTAGCAATCAGCCCCAGCATTTT.

The chain recombines TRBV7-9 with TRBJ2-2; the match to TRBD2 covers 9 bases. The germline gives CDR1 SEHNR, CDR2 FQNEAQ (reference sequence). The CDR3 is 15 residues long. V trimming: 11 bases; J trimming: 2 bases; junction bases outside the gene matches: 9. DNA for the CDR3: TGTGCCGGATTCCAGCGGGAGGATAACACCGGGGAGCTGTTTTTT. This gives the protein CAGFQREDNTGELFF.

The chain recombines TRBV27 with TRBJ1-6; 8 bases fit TRBD1. CDR3 length: 16 residues. The V gene's germline CDR1 is MNHEY and CDR2 SMNVEV (reference sequence). The V segment lost 5 bases and the J segment 4 bases; nucleotides outside the gene matches: 7. The CDR3 sequence is CASSAGQGTYNSPLHF. The CDR3 DNA follows: TGTGCCAGCAGTGCCGGACAGGGAACTTATAATTCACCCCTCCACTTT.

The chain employs TRBV19 and TRBJ1-2; D possibly corresponds to TRBD1 (6 bases). CDR1 LNHDA and CDR2 SQIVND come from the germline V gene (reference sequence). Trimming pared 7 bases from V and 0 bases from J, leaving 18 bases between. The CDR3 extends over 16 amino acids. The CDR3: CASIPGAEVTNYGYTF. The CDR3 nucleotides read TGTGCCAGTATCCCAGGGGCCGAAGTCACTAACTATGGCTACACCTTC.

This chain links TRBV25-1 with TRBJ2-1, with 9 bases that match TRBD2. J gave up 5 bases and V 6 bases, and 11 bases lay outside the gene matches. This CDR3 contains 16 residues. Germline V gives CDR1 MGHDK, CDR2 SYGVNS. This CDR3 reads CASRPNSGGHNNEQFF. Written as DNA, the CDR3 is TGTGCCAGCAGACCAAATAGCGGGGGACATAACAATGAGCAGTTCTTC.

The rearrangement joins TRBV18 to TRBJ2-2; TRBD1 matches at 8 bases. CDR3 size: 15 residues. The V gene's germline CDR1 is KGHSH and CDR2 LQKENI. V shed 3 bases and J 3 bases; nucleotides not matched to a gene: 3. As DNA, the CDR3 is TGTGCCAGCTCACCGACAGGGGCCTACACCGGGGAGCTGTTTTTT. It is translated as CASSPTGAYTGELFF.

The gene calls are TRBV11-3 and TRBJ2-5; TRBD2 aligns across 7 bases. The length of the CDR3 is 15 residues. Germline V CDR1 and CDR2: SGHNT, YENEEA. V gave up 8 bases and J gave up 2 bases; unmatched junction bases: 11. CDR3 sequence (DNA): TGTGCCAGCCGGCGGGGGTCGGGGGAACAAGAGACCCAGTACTTC. Amino acid sequence: CASRRGSGEQETQYF.

The chain carries TRBV5-4 and TRBJ1-2, with TRBD1 identical over 7 bases. Losses at the gene ends were 4 bases for V and 4 bases for J; bases not matched to a gene: 7. There are 14 residues in the CDR3. Per the germline V gene, CDR1 is SGHNT and CDR2 is YYREEE (reference sequence). The CDR3 protein is CASSVQGSPYGYTF. Here the CDR3 DNA reads TGTGCCAGCAGCGTACAGGGGTCCCCCTATGGCTACACCTTC.